A selection of T cell receptor beta chains follows, all from one sample in a study of shared clonotypes between healthy human individuals. Sequencing used immunoSEQ multiplex PCR; TCRdb keeps in-frame clones, though not all of them. The table lists about 2.2 million clones, 85% to 95% of them singletons. The material sequenced was naive CD8+ T cells from PBMCs. Every receptor here comes from a man aged 18 to 30 in good health. Some clones in this sample may be carry-over from other donors' samples. The conserved cysteine and the conserved F or W are not part of the CDR3 here.

j_gene	v_gene	CDR3aa
TRBJ1-1	TRBV27	ASSVGTGGNTEAF
TRBJ1-3	TRBV7-2	ASSLDDMHTIY
TRBJ2-1	TRBV15	ATSRAATGSWNNEQF
TRBJ2-7	TRBV7-9	ASSHQAGVPYEQY
TRBJ2-5	TRBV7-2	ASSLGTSYQETQY
TRBJ1-1	TRBV28	ASSLFLSPEAF
TRBJ2-3	TRBV5-1	ASSGDTQY
TRBJ2-1	TRBV27	ASTPTGSSYNEQF
TRBJ1-2	TRBV9	ASSPRQGVGGYGYT
TRBJ2-1	TRBV7-9	ASTSGARAPGF
TRBJ2-4	TRBV6-1	ASSETGGQNIQY
TRBJ2-7	TRBV27	ASSHISRDRVPYEQY
TRBJ2-6	TRBV27	ASSRSIGSPNSGANVLT
TRBJ2-7	TRBV28	ASTLRGLTYEQY
TRBJ2-1	TRBV29-1	SGLTSPVLTEQF
TRBJ2-1	TRBV4-1	ASSTRLAGAYNEQF
TRBJ2-7	TRBV7-8	ASSETGTDYEQY
TRBJ2-7	TRBV4-1	ASSQVSAIYEQY
TRBJ1-5	TRBV7-9	ASSLAEGLPQPQH
TRBJ1-1	TRBV19	ASSATDKNTEAF
TRBJ2-1	TRBV5-4	ASSVRRERGDNEQF
TRBJ1-3	TRBV9	ASSEDGHRRSGNTIY
TRBJ2-2	TRBV14	ASSQDWGSNGELF
TRBJ2-4	TRBV29-1	SVVVLGGNIQY
TRBJ2-5	TRBV4-3	ASSQGTGTEETQY
TRBJ2-5	TRBV5-8	ASSGGGLAGQETQY
TRBJ2-2	TRBV30	AWKQGTYLNTGELF